These 20 T cell receptor beta chains originate from one sample sequenced in a study of blood T cell repertoires in COVID-19. Assay used: immunoSEQ multiplex PCR; TCRdb lists only in-frame clones, some missing. The sample has 150,000 to 200,000 clones, over 75% seen once; the top ten hold 3% to 3.5%. Material: peripheral blood. The receptor set was obtained from a man between 60 and 75 years old with acute or convalescent COVID-19.

The chain combines TRBV19 with TRBJ1-5; possibly TRBD1 for D (5 bases). V lost 6 bases and J 2 bases, leaving 8 bases between the germline ends. CDR1 LNHDA and CDR2 SQIVND come from the germline V gene (reference sequence). This CDR3 has 13 residues. DNA of the CDR3: TGTGCCAGTAGGACAGTCGGCAATCAGCCCCAGCATTTT. Translated: CASRTVGNQPQHF.

V is TRBV28 and J is TRBJ1-5, with D possibly matching TRBD1 (6 bases). The CDR3 is 13 residues long. Germline CDR1 reads MDHEN; CDR2 reads SYDVKM. Trimming took 3 bases from V and 5 from J, leaving 8 bases between them. The CDR3 bases are TGTGCCAGCAGTTTCACAGGGCATCAGCCCCAGCATTTT. It yields the protein CASSFTGHQPQHF.

The chain couples TRBV10-3 to TRBJ2-6, with TRBD1 matching 10 bases. The CDR3 runs 17 residues. V lost 8 bases, J lost 2 bases, and 9 bases stayed unmatched. Germline V lookup: CDR1 ENHRY, CDR2 SYGVKD. CDR3 nucleotides: TGTGCCATCGGCGGGACAGGGGAAGAACCTGGGGCCAACGTCCTGACTTTC. This gives the protein CAIGGTGEEPGANVLTF.

The chain couples TRBV9 to TRBJ2-3; 13 nucleotides agree with TRBD2. V lost 4 bases and J lost 4; bases outside the gene matches: 9. The length of the CDR3 is 17 residues. Germline V gene lookup returns CDR1 SGDLS and CDR2 YYNGEE. The CDR3 spells CASSPHGLAGEADTQYF. CDR3 sequence (DNA): TGTGCCAGCAGCCCTCACGGACTAGCGGGAGAGGCAGATACGCAGTATTTT. Complete variable domain (other parts from reference TRBV9 and TRBJ2-3): DSGVTQTPKHLITATGQRVTLRCSPRSGDLSVYWYQQSLDQGLQFLIQYYNGEERAKGNILERFSAQQFPDLHSELNLSSLELGDSALYFCASSPHGLAGEADTQYFGPGTRLTVL.

This chain joins TRBV15 and TRBJ2-5, with a tentative D call TRBD1 (6 bases). Per germline, CDR1 LNHNV and CDR2 YYDKDF (reference sequence). The CDR3 sequence is 14 residues long. Trimming took 0 bases from V and 6 from J, leaving 11 bases between them. The DNA of the CDR3 is TGTGCCACCAGCAGAGATCGCAGGGGCAAGACCCAGTACTTC. Amino acid sequence: CATSRDRRGKTQYF.

The CDR3 sequence is CAISESTGVSQETQYF. CDR3 nucleotide sequence: TGTGCCATCAGTGAGTCTACAGGGGTTAGCCAAGAGACCCAGTACTTC. The genes are TRBV10-3 and TRBJ2-5; 7 bases fit TRBD1. The junction had 5 bases not matched to a gene; V was cut back by 0 bases and J by 1 base. The CDR3 has 16 residues. Per the germline V gene, CDR1 is ENHRY and CDR2 is SYGVKD.

This sequence joins TRBV14 and TRBJ2-7, with 9 positions matching TRBD1. Germline loops: CDR1 SGHDN, CDR2 FVKESK. The CDR3 consists of 17 residues. The V gene end was trimmed by 2 bases and the J gene end by 1 base; junction bases not matched to a gene: 9. CDR3 nucleotides: TGTGCCAGCAGCCAAAGTTTTGGGACAGGGAGTTCCTACGAGCAGTACTTC. It encodes CASSQSFGTGSSYEQYF. The variable domain in full, completed from reference TRBV14 and TRBJ2-7, reads EAGVTQFPSHSVIEKGQTVTLRCDPISGHDNLYWYRRVMGKEIKFLLHFVKESKQDESGMPNNRFLAERTGGTYSTLKVQPAELEDSGVYFCASSQSFGTGSSYEQYFGPGTRLTVT.

This clone is a singleton in its sample. CDR3 amino acids: CASSVLGDTIYF. DNA for the CDR3: TGTGCCAGCAGTGTATTAGGGGACACCATATATTTT. The chain couples TRBV2 to TRBJ1-3; D may be TRBD1 (5 bases). The germline V and J ends were trimmed by 4 bases and 8 bases, with 9 bases remaining between them. The V gene's germline CDR1 is SNHLY and CDR2 FYNNEI. The CDR3 has 12 amino acids.

The genes are TRBV5-1 and TRBJ1-1, with no clear D. CDR1 is SGHRS, CDR2 YFSETQ, per germline. The length of the CDR3 is 14 residues. Trimming left V 0 bases short and J 4 bases short, with 10 bases between. The CDR3 DNA sequence: TGCGCCAGCAGCTTGGAGAGGGTGGGCACTGAAGCTTTCTTT. This translates into CASSLERVGTEAFF.

The rearrangement uses TRBV9 and TRBJ2-1, with D uncertain. CDR1 is SGDLS, CDR2 YYNGEE, per germline. Trimming shortened V by 3 bases and J by 5 bases, and 18 bases separated the two germline ends. The CDR3 has 16 residues. The CDR3: CASSAPSLRGNNEQFF. In DNA, the CDR3 is TGTGCCAGCAGCGCCCCCTCACTCCGAGGAAACAATGAGCAGTTCTTC.

The CDR3, as DNA: TGTGCCAGCCTGATGACAGGGACCTATGGCTACACCTTC. Encoded protein: CASLMTGTYGYTF. The chain couples TRBV28 to TRBJ1-2; 7 bases agree with TRBD1. The junction had 7 bases not matched to a gene; V was cut back by 8 bases and J by 4 bases. From germline, CDR1 is MDHEN and CDR2 SYDVKM. CDR3 size: 13 residues.

The rearrangement links TRBV2 to TRBJ2-1, with a possible D match to TRBD1 (7 bases). With 8 bases removed from V and 7 bases from J, the gap between germline ends came to 21 bases. The CDR3 is 15 amino acids. CDR1 is SNHLY and CDR2 is FYNNEI in the germline V gene. The CDR3 DNA is TGTGCCAGCCGAGTCCAGGGGGGTCGCGGGAATGAGCAGTTCTTC. Translated, it gives CASRVQGGRGNEQFF.

The genes are TRBV15 and TRBJ2-1, with D unresolved. Between the trimmed V and J ends, which lost 0 bases and 0 bases, there was a span of 9 bases. The length of the CDR3 is 16 residues. From germline, CDR1 is LNHNV and CDR2 YYDKDF (reference sequence). CDR3 DNA sequence: TGTGCCACCAGCAGAGATCCCATCCCCTCCTACAATGAGCAGTTCTTC. Protein: CATSRDPIPSYNEQFF.

The chain uses TRBV19 and TRBJ1-5; TRBD1 aligns across 10 bases. Germline V gene lookup returns CDR1 LNHDA and CDR2 SQIVND (reference sequence). CDR3 length equals 17 residues. V was pared by 5 bases and J by 2 bases, with 9 bases of the junction left unmatched. The CDR3 sequence is CASSPHTGTGGNQPQHF. Written as DNA, the CDR3 is TGTGCCAGTAGTCCACACACCGGGACAGGGGGCAATCAGCCCCAGCATTTT. Together with reference TRBV19 and TRBJ1-5, the CDR3 gives the full variable domain: DGGITQSPKYLFRKEGQNVTLSCEQNLNHDAMYWYRQDPGQGLRLIYYSQIVNDFQKGDIAEGYSVSREKKESFPLTVTSAQKNPTAFYLCASSPHTGTGGNQPQHFGDGTRLSIL.

The chain has TRBV5-1 and TRBJ2-7; 9 bases are shared with TRBD1. CDR1 and CDR2 (germline): SGHRS, YFSETQ. CDR3 length equals 15 residues. The J segment lost 5 bases and the V segment lost 0 bases, leaving 6 bases of the junction unmatched. In nucleotides, the CDR3 is TGCGCCAGCAGCTTGGGCGGGACAGGGCCTCACGAGCAGTACTTC. Its translation is CASSLGGTGPHEQYF.

The chain is built from TRBV3-1 (or the pseudogene TRBV3-2) and TRBJ2-7; D is uncertain. The CDR3 sequence is 14 residues long. Germline assignment: CDR1 LGHDT and CDR2 YNNKEL (reference sequence). The V end lost 2 bases, the J end lost 0 bases, and 8 bases lay between the germline ends. CDR3 DNA sequence: TGTGCCAGCAGCCAAACAGTGAGCTCCTACGAGCAGTACTTC. Amino acid sequence: CASSQTVSSYEQYF.

The V and J genes are TRBV28 and TRBJ1-5; 7 nucleotides line up with TRBD1. V shed 6 bases and J 4 bases; nucleotides not matched to a gene: 9. CDR1 and CDR2 from the germline V gene are MDHEN and SYDVKM. This CDR3 has 15 residues. The CDR3 DNA reads as TGTGCCAGCAGCACCTCGGGACAGCCTAATCAGCCCCAGCATTTT. Its protein product is CASSTSGQPNQPQHF.

The gene calls are TRBV6-5 and TRBJ1-1; possibly TRBD1 for D (6 bases). Germline lookup yields CDR1 MNHEY and CDR2 SVGAGI. This CDR3 contains 14 residues. Trimming left V 5 bases short and J 4 bases short, with 14 bases between. Here the CDR3 reads CASSRRGEGTEAFF. For the CDR3, the DNA is TGTGCCAGCAGTCGCAGGGGCGAGGGCACTGAAGCTTTCTTT.

The rearrangement links TRBV28 to TRBJ2-3; 7 nucleotides align to TRBD2. In germline, CDR1 is MDHEN, CDR2 SYDVKM. There are 14 residues in the CDR3. V shed 5 bases, J shed 4 bases, and the junction held 6 bases outside the gene matches. The CDR3 nucleotides are TGTGCCAGCAGTAGAGCGGGATCATCAGATACGCAGTATTTT. This translates into CASSRAGSSDTQYF.

This clone was observed a few times. J is TRBJ1-1 and V is TRBV6-4; weak D call: TRBD1 (5 bases). The V and J ends lost 2 bases and 4 bases respectively, with 14 bases between them. The germline V gene has CDR1 MRHNA and CDR2 SNTAGT. The CDR3 length is 15 residues. The CDR3 here is CASSDGRGMGTEAFF. The CDR3 DNA sequence: TGTGCCAGCAGTGACGGAAGGGGAATGGGCACTGAAGCTTTCTTT.